These T cell receptor beta chains were read from a single sample in a study of cytomegalovirus exposure and HLA in healthy donors. Using immunoSEQ multiplex PCR, the repertoire was profiled, and TCRdb retains in-frame clones only, with some absent. The sample records about 76,000 clones, 94% being singletons. Sample: PBMCs. All receptors come from a man between 18 and 35 years old in good health and CMV-seropositive. Both conserved end residues are part of each CDR3. A D gene is named only where the DNA matches it firmly. Clone size is given for some rows only: seen once, a few or many times, or a class if the clone is expanded.

once	.	15	TRBJ2-7	TRBV5-4	TGTGCCAGCAGCCTAGGAGGGACGGGATTGTACGAGCAGTACTTC	CASSLGGTGLYEQYF
.	TRBD1	13	TRBJ2-3	TRBV18	TGTGCCAGCTCCGGACAGGGTCAGGATACGCAGTATTTT	CASSGQGQDTQYF
.	TRBD1	13	TRBJ2-1	TRBV28	TGTGCCAGCAGTTTATCCCAGGACAGGGGGTTGTTCTTC	CASSLSQDRGLFF
.	TRBD2	18	TRBJ2-1	TRBV7-9	TGTGCCAGCAGCTCGACGTCTACTAGCGGAGGCTCCTACAATGAGCAGTTCTTC	CASSSTSTSGGSYNEQFF
.	TRBD1	15	TRBJ2-7	TRBV7-9	TGTGCCAGCAGCTTTACTAGGGCAGGGGGCGGCGAGCAGTACTTC	CASSFTRAGGGEQYF
.	.	14	TRBJ2-3	TRBV10-3	TGTGCCATCACTGTCGGGAGTAGCACAGATACGCAGTATTTT	CAITVGSSTDTQYF
.	TRBD1	13	TRBJ1-1	TRBV19	TGTGCCAGTAGTACGACAGGGGGCACTGAAGCTTTCTTT	CASSTTGGTEAFF
.	TRBD1	19	TRBJ2-7	TRBV10-3	TGTGCCATAAAACCTGGGACAGGGGGAAGAGGGGGGAGCTCCTACGAGCAGTACTTC	CAIKPGTGGRGGSSYEQYF
.	TRBD2	15	TRBJ2-7	TRBV11-2	TGTGCCAGCAGCCCCCTGAGAGCGGGAGTAAACGAGCAGTACTTC	CASSPLRAGVNEQYF
.	TRBD1	15	TRBJ1-2	TRBV30	TGTGCCTGGAGTTGGACAGGCGTTGTTAACTATGGCTACACCTTC	CAWSWTGVVNYGYTF
once	TRBD2	16	TRBJ2-2	TRBV27	TGTGCCAGCAGTTTACTAGCGGGAGATCGGACCGGGGAGCTGTTTTTT	CASSLLAGDRTGELFF
.	.	12	TRBJ2-2	TRBV5-6	TGTGCCAGCAGCCCCCTAGTCGGGGAGCTGTTTTTT	CASSPLVGELFF
.	.	13	TRBJ2-7	TRBV30	TGTGCCTGGAGCCCGCAGGGTGCAGGGGAGCAGTACTTC	CAWSPQGAGEQYF
.	TRBD1	13	TRBJ1-1	TRBV10-3	TGTGCCATCAGGGGACAGGGGAACACTGAAGCTTTCTTT	CAIRGQGNTEAFF
.	.	11	TRBJ2-7	TRBV5-1	TGCGCCAGCAGCCAGGACTCCGAGCAGTACTTC	CASSQDSEQYF
.	.	13	TRBJ2-7	TRBV7-9	TGTGCCAGCAGCTTCCGGGACACATACGAGCAGTACTTC	CASSFRDTYEQYF
.	.	12	TRBJ1-2	TRBV30	TGTGCCTGGGACCCGGGTAACTATGGCTACACCTTC	CAWDPGNYGYTF
.	TRBD1	14	TRBJ1-4	TRBV28	TGTGCCAGCAGCCGGGACAGGGGGAGTGAAAAACTGTTTTTT	CASSRDRGSEKLFF
.	.	15	TRBJ2-5	TRBV13	TGTGCCAGCAGCTCCAACCTATCCCCGGGAAAGACCCAGTACTTC	CASSSNLSPGKTQYF
few	TRBD1	15	TRBJ2-1	TRBV5-1	TGCGCCAGCAGCGTCTCCGGGACAGGGCACAATGAGCAGTTCTTC	CASSVSGTGHNEQFF
.	.	14	TRBJ1-1	TRBV11-2	TGTGCCAGCATCTCGGGACTCATGAACACTGAAGCTTTCTTT	CASISGLMNTEAFF
.	.	14	TRBJ1-2	TRBV5-6	TGTGCCAGCAGCTTGGGAGGTTACAACTATGGCTACACCTTC	CASSLGGYNYGYTF
.	.	12	TRBJ2-5	TRBV19	TGTGCCAGTGGGGGGGCGGGATGGACCCAGTACTTC	CASGGAGWTQYF
once	.	11	TRBJ2-1	TRBV20-1	TGCAGTGCCGACTTACACAATGAGCAGTTCTTC	CSADLHNEQFF
.	.	18	TRBJ2-7	TRBV5-6	TGTGCCAGCAGCTCTTTGGGGGGAGACGGCTTTGAGGCCTACGAGCAGTACTTC	CASSSLGGDGFEAYEQYF
.	TRBD1	14	TRBJ1-2	TRBV5-1	TGCGCCAGCAGCTCGGGACAGGCGACAAATGGCTACACCTTC	CASSSGQATNGYTF
.	TRBD2	15	TRBJ2-1	TRBV28	TGTGCCAGCAGTTTAACTAGCGGGAGGTACAATGAGCAGTTCTTC	CASSLTSGRYNEQFF
.	TRBD1	14	TRBJ2-3	TRBV30	TGTGCCTGGAGGGACAGGGGTCGCACAGATACGCAGTATTTT	CAWRDRGRTDTQYF
.	.	16	TRBJ2-2	TRBV11-2	TGTGCCAGCAGCTTTCCATGGGACACGAACACCGGGGAGCTGTTTTTT	CASSFPWDTNTGELFF
.	TRBD1	14	TRBJ2-3	TRBV30	TGTGCCTGGAGAGGGACAGGGAGGCCAGATACGCAGTATTTT	CAWRGTGRPDTQYF
.	.	14	TRBJ2-7	TRBV25-1	TGTGCCAGCAGTGCAATCGCAGGGGTCCACGAGCAGTACTTC	CASSAIAGVHEQYF
.	.	15	TRBJ1-4	TRBV7-9	TGTGCCAGCAGCCCCTTGACAGTAAGAAGTGAAAAACTGTTTTTT	CASSPLTVRSEKLFF
.	TRBD2	14	TRBJ2-7	TRBV5-1	TGCGCCAGCAGCTCGACTAGCGGGTACTACGAGCAGTACTTC	CASSSTSGYYEQYF
.	.	13	TRBJ1-1	TRBV5-6	TGTGCCAGCAGCAGGGGGTTTAACACTGAAGCTTTCTTT	CASSRGFNTEAFF
.	.	16	TRBJ1-1	TRBV11-3	TGTGCCAGCACGTCCTCGATGGGGGGGAGATGGACTGAAGCTTTCTTT	CASTSSMGGRWTEAFF
.	.	14	TRBJ1-3	TRBV7-9	TGTGCCAGCAGCTCACAGCGGGCTGGAAACACCATATATTTT	CASSSQRAGNTIYF
.	.	15	TRBJ2-2	TRBV27	TGTGCCAGCAGTTTGTGGACAGCGAACACCGGGGAGCTGTTTTTT	CASSLWTANTGELFF
.	TRBD2	14	TRBJ2-1	TRBV29-1	TGCAGCGTCGGACTAGCGGGCAATTCGCCAGGGCAGTTCTTC	CSVGLAGNSPGQFF
once	TRBD2	14	TRBJ2-1	TRBV30	TGTGCCTGGAGTAGAGGTGCCGGGAGGATTGAGCAGTTCTTC	CAWSRGAGRIEQFF
.	.	14	TRBJ1-4	TRBV5-6	TGTGCCAGCAGCCCAATTTCAACTAATGAAAAACTGTTTTTT	CASSPISTNEKLFF
.	.	15	TRBJ2-1	TRBV13	TGTGCCAGCAGCTTAGGCCGTCTTGCCTACAATGAGCAGTTCTTC	CASSLGRLAYNEQFF
.	.	14	TRBJ2-1	TRBV2	TGTGCCAGCAGGAGAGGAAGCTCCTACAATGAGCAGTTCTTC	CASRRGSSYNEQFF
.	.	12	TRBJ1-1	TRBV6-5	TGTGCCAGCAGCCCGCGGGGTGGTGAAGCTTTCTTT	CASSPRGGEAFF
.	.	17	TRBJ2-5	TRBV5-1	TGCGCCAGCAGCTTGGGGATACAGGGAAAACGGATCGAGACCCAGTACTTC	CASSLGIQGKRIETQYF
.	TRBD1	15	TRBJ1-2	TRBV5-1	TGCGCCAGCAGCTTGGTTGGACAGGGGGAAGGGGGCTACACCTTC	CASSLVGQGEGGYTF
.	TRBD2	16	TRBJ2-1	TRBV6-1	TGTGCCAGCAGTGATTCCGGGACTAGCGGGAGAAATGAGCAGTTCTTC	CASSDSGTSGRNEQFF
.	.	14	TRBJ2-3	TRBV1	TGCACCAGCAGCCAAAGGGGGAGTGAAGATACGCAGTATTTT	CTSSQRGSEDTQYF
once	.	12	TRBJ1-2	TRBV5-4	TGTGCCAGCAGCGGAGGGGTTTTCGGCTACACCTTC	CASSGGVFGYTF
.	.	14	TRBJ1-4	TRBV7-9	TGTGCCAGCAGCCGGGACATAAAGGATGAAAAACTGTTTTTT	CASSRDIKDEKLFF